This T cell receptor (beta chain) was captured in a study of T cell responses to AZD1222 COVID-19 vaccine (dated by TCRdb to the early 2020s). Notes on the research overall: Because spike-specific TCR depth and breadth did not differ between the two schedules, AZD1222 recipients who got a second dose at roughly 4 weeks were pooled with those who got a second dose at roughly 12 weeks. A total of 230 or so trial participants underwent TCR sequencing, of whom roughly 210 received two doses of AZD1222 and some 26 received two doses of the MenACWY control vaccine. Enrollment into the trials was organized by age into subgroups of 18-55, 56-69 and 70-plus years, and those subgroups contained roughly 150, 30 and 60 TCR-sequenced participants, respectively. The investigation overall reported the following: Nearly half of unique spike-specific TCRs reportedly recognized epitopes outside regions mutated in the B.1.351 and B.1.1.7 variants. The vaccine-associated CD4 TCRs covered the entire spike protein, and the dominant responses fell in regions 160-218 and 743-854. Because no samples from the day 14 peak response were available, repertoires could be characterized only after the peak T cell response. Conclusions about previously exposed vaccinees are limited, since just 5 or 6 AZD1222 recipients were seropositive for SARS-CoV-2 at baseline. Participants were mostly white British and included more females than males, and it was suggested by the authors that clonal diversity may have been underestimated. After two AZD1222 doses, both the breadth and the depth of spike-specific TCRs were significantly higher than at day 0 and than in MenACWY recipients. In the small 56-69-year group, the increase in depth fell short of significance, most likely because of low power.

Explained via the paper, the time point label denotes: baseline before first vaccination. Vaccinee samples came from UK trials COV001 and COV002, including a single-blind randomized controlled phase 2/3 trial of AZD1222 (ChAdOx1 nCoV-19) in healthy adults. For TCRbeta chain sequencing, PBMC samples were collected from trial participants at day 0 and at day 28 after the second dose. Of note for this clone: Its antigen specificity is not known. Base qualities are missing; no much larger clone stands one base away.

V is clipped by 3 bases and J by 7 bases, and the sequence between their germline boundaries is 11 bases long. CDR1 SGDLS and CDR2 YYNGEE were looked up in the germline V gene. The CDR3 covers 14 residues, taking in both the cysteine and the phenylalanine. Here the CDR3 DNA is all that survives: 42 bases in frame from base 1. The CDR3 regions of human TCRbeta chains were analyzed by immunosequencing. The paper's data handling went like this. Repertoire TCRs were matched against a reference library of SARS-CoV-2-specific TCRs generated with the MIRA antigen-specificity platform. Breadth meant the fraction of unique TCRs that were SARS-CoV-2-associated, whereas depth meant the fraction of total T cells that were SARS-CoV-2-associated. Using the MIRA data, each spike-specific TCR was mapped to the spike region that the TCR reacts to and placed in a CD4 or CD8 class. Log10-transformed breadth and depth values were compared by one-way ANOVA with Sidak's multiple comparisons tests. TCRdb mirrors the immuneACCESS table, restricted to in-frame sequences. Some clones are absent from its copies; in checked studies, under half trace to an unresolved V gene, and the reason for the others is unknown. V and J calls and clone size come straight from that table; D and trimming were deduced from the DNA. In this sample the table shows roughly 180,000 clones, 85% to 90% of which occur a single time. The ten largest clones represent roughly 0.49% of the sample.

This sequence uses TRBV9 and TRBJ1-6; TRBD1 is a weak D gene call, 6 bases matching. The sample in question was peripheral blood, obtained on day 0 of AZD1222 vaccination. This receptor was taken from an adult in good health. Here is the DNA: TGTGCCAGCAGCGCTAGACAGGCAAATTCACCCCTCCACTTT. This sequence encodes CASSARQANSPLHF.